This T cell receptor (beta chain) derives from a study of T cells in Graves' hyperthyroidism and ophthalmopathy. The study, taken as a whole, reports: The blood repertoire included most of the expanded thyroid clonotypes above 0.001.

From RNA transcripts, TCR beta CDR3 regions were amplified. The TCR CDR3 first-round RT-PCR relied on the HTBI primer set. TCRdb re-analysed the multiplex PCR reads in MiXCR, keeping a single row per CDR3 protein. The repertoire holds about 540,000 distinct CDR3 sequences, with around 42% as singletons. These patients, aged 18 to 65, had recently diagnosed hyperthyroidism lasting under 2 months. J lost 5 bases, V lost 8 bases, and 15 bases had no gene match. The germline V gene encodes CDR1 SGHVS and CDR2 FNYEAQ. The CDR3 is 16 residues long. This clonotype was counted a few times. Its cognate antigen is unknown.

V and J are TRBV7-6 and TRBJ1-3, with TRBD1 identical over 7 bases. Sequenced input: peripheral blood or thyroid tissue (not recorded which). The sequence came from a woman under 30 with Graves' hyperthyroidism. The CDR3 coding sequence is TGTGCCAGCTCACATACCCGGGACAGCGTACGAAACACCATATATTTT. Translation: CASSHTRDSVRNTIYF.